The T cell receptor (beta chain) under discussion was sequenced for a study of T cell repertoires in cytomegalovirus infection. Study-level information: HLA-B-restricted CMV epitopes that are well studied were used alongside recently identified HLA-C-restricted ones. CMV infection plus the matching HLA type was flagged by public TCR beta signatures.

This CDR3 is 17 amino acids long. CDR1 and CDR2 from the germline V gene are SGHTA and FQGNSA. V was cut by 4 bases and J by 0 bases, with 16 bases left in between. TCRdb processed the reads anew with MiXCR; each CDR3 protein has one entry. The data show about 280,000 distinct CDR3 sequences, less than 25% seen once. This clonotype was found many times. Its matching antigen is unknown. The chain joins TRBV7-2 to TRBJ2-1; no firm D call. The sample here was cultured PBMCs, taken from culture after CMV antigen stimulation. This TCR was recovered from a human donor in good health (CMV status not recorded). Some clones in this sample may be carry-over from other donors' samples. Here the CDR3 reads CASSSSGVSNSYNEQFF. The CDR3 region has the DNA TGTGCCAGCAGCTCTTCAGGCGTTTCAAACTCCTACAATGAGCAGTTCTTC.